The present T cell receptor (beta chain) was sequenced within a study of blood T cell repertoires in COVID-19. Whole-study context: In each case, the material was cDNA or gDNA derived from T cells, B-cell-depleted T cells, or PBMCs.

This table comes from immunoSEQ multiplex PCR, and its TCRdb copy is limited to in-frame clones, with some not included. There are 100,000 or so clones in the sample; 85% occur only once, and approximately 1.8% lies in the top ten. The junction had 4 bases not matched to a gene; V was cut back by 7 bases and J by 1 base. The germline V gene has CDR1 MDHEN and CDR2 SYDVKM. There are 14 residues in the CDR3. The rearrangement links TRBV28 to TRBJ2-7; 10 nucleotides align to TRBD1. The sequenced sample consisted of peripheral blood. This TCR came from a woman between 65 and 79 years old with active or convalescent COVID-19. CDR3 sequence reads: CASKDRGRSYEQYF. DNA for the CDR3: TGTGCCAGCAAAGACAGGGGGCGATCCTACGAGCAGTACTTC.